This TCR beta chain was recovered during a study of cytomegalovirus exposure and HLA in healthy donors. Study observations and caveats: A later analysis reportedly identified an Asian-associated ancestry cluster as carrying fewer N-insertions than the roughly 600-donor mean. In a later analysis, most CMV-associated TCR beta chains appeared HLA-restricted. Analyzed later, association rates of TCRs varied across HLA loci, with DRB1 most and HLA-C fewest.

This clone was detected once. Its antigen is unknown. The V and J ends lost 0 bases and 0 bases respectively, with 7 bases between them. The germline V gene has CDR1 MNHEY and CDR2 SMNVEV (reference sequence). CDR3 length equals 15 residues. Primers included in the PCR were 60 Vbeta and 13 Jbeta primers. Repertoires were generated with immunoSEQ multiplex PCR, while TCRdb's copy carries only in-frame clones and drops some. The table lists approximately 120,000 clones, roughly 81% of them singletons. This chain joins TRBV27 and TRBJ2-3; D remains unclear. The source material was PBMCs. This receptor was taken from a woman younger than 45 in good health and CMV-seronegative. In DNA form, the CDR3 reads TGTGCCAGCAGTTTATCTTGGCGGAGCACAGATACGCAGTATTTT. Protein sequence: CASSLSWRSTDTQYF.